This TCR beta chain was retrieved from a study of blood T cell repertoires in COVID-19. Looking at the study overall: Both acute and convalescent COVID-19 samples were obtained from the United States, Italy and Spain. Sample material is recorded as cDNA or gDNA derived from T cells, B-cell-depleted T cells, or PBMCs.

As processed by the authors: Nucleated cell number was recorded as an estimate derived from reference gene primer amplification. Sequenced by immunoSEQ multiplex PCR; TCRdb stores in-frame clones only, minus some. V, J and clone size were drawn from that table, and D and trimming were deduced from the DNA. The table records about 230,000 clones, approximately 87% of them present only once. This CDR3 has 15 residues. The germline CDR1 and CDR2 sequences are SNHLY and FYNNEI. The V and J ends lost 1 base and 2 bases respectively, with 11 bases between them. Material: peripheral blood. V gene TRBV2 combines with J gene TRBJ1-2; D gene ambiguous. This sequence originates from a woman in her sixties or seventies with active or convalescent COVID-19. CDR3 sequence (DNA): TGTGCCAGCAGTGAAGGGCTCCCCATAAACTATGGCTACACCTTC. Translated, it gives CASSEGLPINYGYTF. The entire variable domain, with the rest obtained from reference TRBV2 and TRBJ1-2, is as follows: EPEVTQTPSHQVTQMGQEVILRCVPISNHLYFYWYRQILGQKVEFLVSFYNNEISEKSEIFDDQFSVERPDGSNFTLKIRSTKLEDSAMYFCASSEGLPINYGYTFGSGTRLTVV.